The next 21 T cell receptor beta chains were all read from a single sample in a study of T-cell reconstitution after alpha-beta-depleted transplantation in children. Preparation of the TCRbeta library used unique molecular identifiers. From the PCR reads, TCRdb called clonotypes with MiXCR, one entry per CDR3 protein. The sample includes about 540,000 distinct CDR3 sequences, 15% to 20% of them seen just once. The sample here was PBMCs from the stem cell graft donor, taken from the stem cell graft. These receptors were taken from a human donor who donated a stem cell graft to a child with acute lymphoblastic leukemia.

This sequence joins TRBV10-3 and TRBJ2-3; maybe TRBD2 (6 bases). Per the germline V gene, CDR1 is ENHRY and CDR2 is SYGVKD. This CDR3 is built from 14 residues. V gave up 3 bases and J gave up 5 bases, with 12 bases separating them. CDR3 residues: CAISDWGTGDTQYF. Here the CDR3 DNA reads TGTGCCATCAGTGATTGGGGGACTGGAGATACGCAGTATTTT.

The CDR3 sequence: CASSLATGTGIRRGYTF. CDR3 nucleotides: TGTGCCAGCAGCTTAGCGACAGGGACAGGGATTCGTCGGGGCTACACCTTC. The chain has TRBV7-2 and TRBJ1-2, with 9 nucleotides matching TRBD1. This CDR3 has 17 residues. Germline V gene data show CDR1 as SGHTA and CDR2 as FQGNSA. Trimming cost V 0 bases and J 8 bases; bases outside gene matches: 13.

This sequence joins TRBV25-1 and TRBJ2-1; either TRBD1 or TRBD2 may fit D (5 bases each). The V and J ends lost 5 bases and 4 bases respectively, with 18 bases between them. The CDR3 loop spans 16 amino acids. The V gene's germline CDR1 is MGHDK and CDR2 SYGVNS. CDR3 bases: TGTGCCAGCAGTTTACTGTCTGGGGGAGTGTACAATGAGCAGTTCTTC. The encoded protein is CASSLLSGGVYNEQFF.

The chain uses TRBV7-9 and TRBJ2-5, with unresolved D. The germline gives CDR1 SEHNR, CDR2 FQNEAQ (reference sequence). V was clipped by 4 bases and J by 5 bases, with 14 bases between them. This CDR3 comprises 14 residues. CDR3 in amino acids: CASSSVPGWETQYF. As DNA, the CDR3 is TGTGCCAGCAGCTCAGTTCCGGGTTGGGAGACCCAGTACTTC.

The V and J genes are TRBV5-6 and TRBJ1-4; D not resolved. Germline CDR1 is SGHDT and CDR2 is YYEEEE. The CDR3 length is 15 residues. Between the trimmed V and J ends, which lost 0 bases and 4 bases, there was a span of 10 bases. The CDR3 coding sequence is TGTGCCAGCAGCTTGGGGCAGCGGCTTAATGAAAAACTGTTTTTT. Its translation: CASSLGQRLNEKLFF.

The chain recombines TRBV10-2 with TRBJ2-7; D ambiguous. The CDR3 length is 12 residues. Per germline, CDR1 WSHSY and CDR2 SAAADI. V was clipped by 7 bases and J by 2 bases, with 9 bases between them. Written as DNA, the CDR3 is TGCGCCAGCAAGGGTCAGACCTACGAGCAGTACTTC. This codes for CASKGQTYEQYF.

In this sample, this clonotype turned up a few times. This chain uses TRBV27 with TRBJ2-2; unclear D gene. The CDR3 is 12 amino acids. CDR1 is MNHEY, CDR2 SMNVEV, per germline (reference sequence). The ends were cut back, 3 bases at V and 6 bases at J, with 5 bases in the middle. The CDR3 region is CASSFFPGELFF. CDR3 sequence (DNA): TGTGCCAGCAGTTTCTTTCCCGGGGAGCTGTTTTTT.

This clonotype was counted between two and nine times. The genes are TRBV6-5 and TRBJ1-4; 9 bases map to TRBD1. The J segment lost 11 bases and the V segment lost 0 bases, leaving 7 bases of the junction unmatched. The CDR3 has 15 residues. Germline loops: CDR1 MNHEY, CDR2 SVGAGI. CDR3 DNA: TGTGCCAGCAGTTACTCCGACAGGGGGATGGAGAAACTGTTTTTT. Translation gives CASSYSDRGMEKLFF.

The sample holds a few counts of this clonotype. This chain joins TRBV28 and TRBJ1-5, with TRBD1 matching over 9 bases. This CDR3 is 16 amino acids long. Germline V CDR1 and CDR2: MDHEN, SYDVKM. The ends lost 6 bases at V and 1 base at J; junction bases unmatched: 7. The CDR3 protein is CASSRIGQGSNQPQHF. The CDR3, as DNA: TGTGCCAGCAGCCGAATAGGACAGGGGAGCAATCAGCCCCAGCATTTT.

This clonotype was picked up one time. The chain combines TRBV10-3 with TRBJ1-2; D ambiguous. This CDR3 contains 14 residues. Germline assignment: CDR1 ENHRY and CDR2 SYGVKD. Trimming removed 9 bases at V and 3 bases at J, with 17 bases between. The CDR3 DNA reads as TGTGCCATTGGGGATGGCGGTAACGACTATGGCTACACCTTC. Residues: CAIGDGGNDYGYTF.

The chain recombines TRBV4-1 with TRBJ2-1; D could derive from TRBD1 or TRBD2 (5 bases each). Germline CDR1 MGHRA, CDR2 YSYEKL. CDR3 size: 17 residues. Trimming removed 4 bases from V and 5 bases from J, with 21 bases in between. CDR3 DNA sequence: TGCGCCAGCAGCCCTAACCCGGCAGGGAGCGGCAACAATGAGCAGTTCTTC. Translated, it gives CASSPNPAGSGNNEQFF.

The chain has TRBV7-3 and TRBJ2-7; no clear D gene. The germline V gene encodes CDR1 SGHTA and CDR2 FQGTGA. The CDR3 consists of 11 residues. Trimming pared 5 bases from V and 5 bases from J, leaving 7 bases between. CDR3 in amino acids: CASSPLHEQYF. CDR3 bases: TGTGCCAGCAGCCCCCTGCACGAGCAGTACTTC.

V and J are TRBV20-1 and TRBJ1-5; unclear D gene. V lost 4 bases to trimming and J lost 6 bases, with 16 bases between them. The germline V gene encodes CDR1 DFQATT and CDR2 SNEGSKA (reference sequence). CDR3 length: 14 residues. The CDR3 region has the DNA TGCAGTGCTACACCTGGGCCGGTGGTTCAGCCCCAGCATTTT. Translating it yields CSATPGPVVQPQHF.

The chain has TRBV7-9 and TRBJ1-4, with 10 bases identical to TRBD1. Germline values: CDR1 SEHNR, CDR2 FQNEAQ (reference sequence). V lost 3 bases, J lost 8 bases, and 6 bases stayed unmatched. The CDR3 is 15 amino acids. CDR3 in amino acids: CASSFGTGVNEKLFF. CDR3 bases: TGTGCCAGCAGCTTCGGGACAGGGGTTAACGAAAAACTGTTTTTT. Based on the CDR3 plus reference TRBV7-9 and TRBJ1-4, the full variable domain is DTGVSQNPRHKITKRGQNVTFRCDPISEHNRLYWYRQTLGQGPEFLTYFQNEAQLEKSRLLSDRFSAERPKGSFSTLEIQRTEQGDSAMYLCASSFGTGVNEKLFFGSGTQLSVL.

CDR3: CSAGSGAGPLVDTQYF. CDR3 sequence (DNA): TGCAGTGCTGGATCAGGGGCGGGCCCCTTGGTAGATACGCAGTATTTT. The V and J genes are TRBV20-1 and TRBJ2-3; D is possibly TRBD1 (6 bases). Trimming shortened V by 5 bases and J by 5 bases, and 23 bases separated the two germline ends. Germline loops: CDR1 DFQATT, CDR2 SNEGSKA (reference sequence). This CDR3 region has 16 residues.

This rearrangement joins TRBV12-3 or TRBV12-4 to TRBJ1-2; D unresolved. Between the trimmed V and J ends, which lost 5 bases and 3 bases, there was a span of 10 bases. CDR3 size: 13 residues. CDR3 protein: CASSPFQYYGYTF. The CDR3 DNA reads as TGTGCCAGCAGTCCCTTTCAGTACTATGGCTACACCTTC.

This chain links TRBV7-8 with TRBJ2-7; TRBD2 agrees at 13 bases. Trimming at V came to 5 bases and at J to 1 base, leaving 17 bases not matched to a gene. CDR1 SGHVS and CDR2 FQNEAQ come from the germline V gene. The CDR3 covers 20 residues. The CDR3 coding sequence is TGTGCCAGCAGCCAATCGCCCATCCGGACTAGCGGGAGTGAATCCTACGAGCAGTACTTC. Protein product: CASSQSPIRTSGSESYEQYF.

This chain connects TRBV10-3 to TRBJ2-7; D possibly corresponds to TRBD2 (6 bases). V was shortened by 8 bases and J by 0 bases, with 14 bases between the two germline ends. The CDR3 loop spans 14 amino acids. Per the germline V gene, CDR1 is ENHRY and CDR2 is SYGVKD. Here the CDR3 reads CAIGPRDSSYEQYF. The CDR3 DNA sequence: TGTGCCATCGGCCCCCGGGACTCCTCCTACGAGCAGTACTTC.

This clonotype was recorded once. This chain connects TRBV18 to TRBJ1-2; 7 bases map to TRBD1. The germline V gene has CDR1 KGHSH and CDR2 LQKENI. CDR3 length equals 16 residues. V shed 2 bases and J 2 bases; nucleotides not matched to a gene: 8. The CDR3 coding sequence is TGTGCCAGCTCACCAGTGGACAGGCCACTAAACTATGGCTACACCTTC. Translated, it gives CASSPVDRPLNYGYTF.

V gene TRBV6-4 combines with J gene TRBJ2-1, with TRBD2 identical over 11 bases. J was trimmed by 4 bases and V by 4 bases; bases with no gene match: 6. The germline V gene encodes CDR1 MRHNA and CDR2 SNTAGT. This CDR3 has 16 residues. The CDR3: CASSVSGTSGYNEQFF. The CDR3 region has the DNA TGTGCCAGCAGTGTTTCCGGGACTAGCGGATACAATGAGCAGTTCTTC.

This clonotype has a handful of counts. CDR3: CASSFGRGSYNSPLHF. CDR3 DNA: TGCGCCAGCAGCTTCGGGCGGGGCTCCTATAATTCACCCCTCCACTTT. The rearrangement uses TRBV5-1 and TRBJ1-6; D gene uncertain. CDR3 size: 16 residues. The V end lost 2 bases, the J end lost 0 bases, and 9 bases lay between the germline ends. Germline V lookup: CDR1 SGHRS, CDR2 YFSETQ. Variable domain in full (rest from reference TRBV5-1 and TRBJ1-6): KAGVTQTPRYLIKTRGQQVTLSCSPISGHRSVSWYQQTPGQGLQFLFEYFSETQRNKGNFPGRFSGRQFSNSRSEMNVSTLELGDSALYLCASSFGRGSYNSPLHFGNGTRLTVT.